These T cell receptor beta chains were read from a single sample in a study of T cells in Graves' hyperthyroidism and ophthalmopathy. TCRdb reprocessed the multiplex PCR reads with MiXCR, giving one entry per CDR3 protein. The table includes about 96,000 distinct CDR3 sequences, roughly 56% detected once. The sample consisted of blood. Receptor source: a woman aged 35 to 49 with Graves' hyperthyroidism. The CDR3 runs from the conserved cysteine through the conserved F or W. The D gene is left open where the match is weak. Some rows mark clone size as missing; the rest say once, few, many or name a class of expanded clone.

clone_size,d_call,j_call,v_call,cdr3_length,cdr3_nt,cdr3_aa
NA,NA,TRBJ1-1,TRBV29-1,13,TGCAGCTTAGGTCGGACAGCGTACACTGAAGCTTTCTTT,CSLGRTAYTEAFF
NA,NA,TRBJ2-2,TRBV29-1,15,TGCAGCGCCAGCAGATTTGCTCGGTACACCGGGGAGCTGTTTTTT,CSASRFARYTGELFF
many,NA,TRBJ1-1,TRBV5-1,13,TGCGCCAGCAGGCCAACGTCTGGGACTGAAGCTTTCTTT,CASRPTSGTEAFF
few,NA,TRBJ2-5,TRBV7-2,13,TGTGCCAGCAGCTTAGGCCTAGCGCAGACCCAGTACTTC,CASSLGLAQTQYF
many,NA,TRBJ1-2,TRBV29-1,12,TGCAGCGCTACCGGGACCGGCTATGGCTACACCTTC,CSATGTGYGYTF
once,NA,TRBJ2-2,TRBV7-3,14,TGTGCCAGCAGCTTAGTTGGAGGGACCGGGGAGCTGTTTTTT,CASSLVGGTGELFF
few,NA,TRBJ1-2,TRBV28,15,TGTGCCAGCAGTACCCGGACTAACCCGGGCTATGGCTACACCTTC,CASSTRTNPGYGYTF
NA,TRBD2,TRBJ2-7,TRBV7-2,15,TGTGCCAGCAGCTTAACTAGCGGGGCAACCTACGAGCAGTACTTC,CASSLTSGATYEQYF
NA,NA,TRBJ1-6,TRBV10-3,13,TGTGCCAGCGACAGACCAACTAATTCACCCCTCCACTTT,CASDRPTNSPLHF
NA,TRBD2,TRBJ2-7,TRBV7-6,14,TGTGCCAGCAGCCCAGCGGGAGGCCTATACGAGCAGTACTTC,CASSPAGGLYEQYF
few,NA,TRBJ1-6,TRBV5-5,9,TGTGCCAATAATTCACCCCTCCACTTT,CANNSPLHF
many,NA,TRBJ1-5,TRBV10-3,13,TGTGCCAGCTCCTGGGACGCAAATCAGCCCCAGCATTTT,CASSWDANQPQHF
NA,NA,TRBJ2-2,TRBV7-2,16,TGTGCCAGCAGCGCCCTGGGGGGGCACAACACCGGGGAGCTGTTTTTT,CASSALGGHNTGELFF
NA,NA,TRBJ1-2,TRBV6-2/TRBV6-3,12,TGTGCCAGTCGGACAGACAATTATGGCTACACCTTC,CASRTDNYGYTF
NA,TRBD1,TRBJ1-6,TRBV10-3,15,TGTGCCATCAGTGTGGAAGGGACAGATATTTCACCCCTCCACTTT,CAISVEGTDISPLHF
NA,TRBD1,TRBJ1-2,TRBV5-1,15,TGCGCCAGCAGCTACGACACAGGGGCTAACTATGGCTACACCTTC,CASSYDTGANYGYTF
many,NA,TRBJ2-5,TRBV7-2,17,TGTGCCAGCAGCCAGATAGGTGGAGGGGGTCAGGGGGAGACCCAGTACTTC,CASSQIGGGGQGETQYF
NA,TRBD2,TRBJ2-2,TRBV29-1,13,TGCAGCCAACTAGCGGGAGGGGCCGGGGAGCTGTTTTTT,CSQLAGGAGELFF
NA,TRBD1,TRBJ2-5,TRBV10-3,13,TGTGCCATCAAGACAGGGGGCGGGAAGACCCAGAACTTC,CAIKTGGGKTQNF
NA,TRBD2,TRBJ2-6,TRBV6-6,18,TGTGCCAGCAGTTCCGGGATAGCGGGAGCGACTGGGGCCAACGTCCTGACTTTC,CASSSGIAGATGANVLTF
NA,TRBD1,TRBJ2-5,TRBV5-4,14,TGTGCCAGCAGCTCCGGGACAGCCCAAGAGACCCAGTACTTC,CASSSGTAQETQYF
once,TRBD1,TRBJ2-5,TRBV9,16,TGTGCCAGCAGCACAGCCGACAGGGGTACCAATCAGCCCCAGTACTTC,CASSTADRGTNQPQYF
few,NA,TRBJ1-5,TRBV28,14,TGTGCCAGCAGTTTGGGGTCGGTAGGTCAGCCCCAGCATTTT,CASSLGSVGQPQHF
many,NA,TRBJ1-1,TRBV29-1,13,TGCAGCGTTGGGGGGCGGGGAAACACTGAAGCTTTCTTT,CSVGGRGNTEAFF
medium-sized,TRBD1,TRBJ1-1,TRBV7-3,13,TGTGCCAGCAGCTTAACCGGGACAGCTGAAGCTTTCTTT,CASSLTGTAEAFF
NA,NA,TRBJ1-5,TRBV7-8,13,TGTGCCAGCCAAAGGGTCCTCAATCAGCCCCAGCATTTT,CASQRVLNQPQHF
many,NA,TRBJ2-2,TRBV7-9,12,TGTGCCAGCAGAGGTGGCGTCGGGGAGCTGTTTTTT,CASRGGVGELFF
once,TRBD1,TRBJ1-4,TRBV24-1,15,TGTGCCACCAGTGAAACAGGGGGCGAAGGTGAAAAACTGTTTTTT,CATSETGGEGEKLFF
few,NA,TRBJ1-3,TRBV27,14,TGTGCCAGCAGCCTCGGCAGGGATGGAAACACCATATATTTT,CASSLGRDGNTIYF
once,TRBD1,TRBJ2-5,TRBV29-1,12,TGCAGCGTGACAGGGTCTGGGGAGACCCAGTACTTC,CSVTGSGETQYF
NA,NA,TRBJ1-4,TRBV7-9,16,TGCGCCAGCAGCTCCGGGGCGTCAGCAACTAATGAAAAACTGTTTTTT,CASSSGASATNEKLFF
many,TRBD2,TRBJ2-5,TRBV28,16,TGTGCCAGCAGAACCGGGACTAGCGGGTACCAAGAGACCCAGTACTTC,CASRTGTSGYQETQYF
NA,TRBD1,TRBJ1-5,TRBV10-3,15,TGTGCCATCAGTGATTTTGGGACAGGGACTCAGCCCCAGCATTTT,CAISDFGTGTQPQHF
NA,NA,TRBJ1-1,TRBV5-1,13,TGCGCCAGCAGCTTAGGGTCGTACACTGAAGCTTTCTTT,CASSLGSYTEAFF
few,NA,TRBJ2-2,TRBV3-1,18,TGTGCCAGCAGCCAAGAAGGACTATGGACCTCGAACACCGGGGAGCTGTTTTTT,CASSQEGLWTSNTGELFF
many,TRBD1,TRBJ1-2,TRBV5-5,13,TGTGCCAGCAGCCGGGACAGCGCCTATGGCTACACCTTC,CASSRDSAYGYTF
NA,TRBD1,TRBJ1-4,TRBV12-3/TRBV12-4,13,TGTGCCAGCACCCTGGCCGGGACAGGGGAACTGTTTTTT,CASTLAGTGELFF